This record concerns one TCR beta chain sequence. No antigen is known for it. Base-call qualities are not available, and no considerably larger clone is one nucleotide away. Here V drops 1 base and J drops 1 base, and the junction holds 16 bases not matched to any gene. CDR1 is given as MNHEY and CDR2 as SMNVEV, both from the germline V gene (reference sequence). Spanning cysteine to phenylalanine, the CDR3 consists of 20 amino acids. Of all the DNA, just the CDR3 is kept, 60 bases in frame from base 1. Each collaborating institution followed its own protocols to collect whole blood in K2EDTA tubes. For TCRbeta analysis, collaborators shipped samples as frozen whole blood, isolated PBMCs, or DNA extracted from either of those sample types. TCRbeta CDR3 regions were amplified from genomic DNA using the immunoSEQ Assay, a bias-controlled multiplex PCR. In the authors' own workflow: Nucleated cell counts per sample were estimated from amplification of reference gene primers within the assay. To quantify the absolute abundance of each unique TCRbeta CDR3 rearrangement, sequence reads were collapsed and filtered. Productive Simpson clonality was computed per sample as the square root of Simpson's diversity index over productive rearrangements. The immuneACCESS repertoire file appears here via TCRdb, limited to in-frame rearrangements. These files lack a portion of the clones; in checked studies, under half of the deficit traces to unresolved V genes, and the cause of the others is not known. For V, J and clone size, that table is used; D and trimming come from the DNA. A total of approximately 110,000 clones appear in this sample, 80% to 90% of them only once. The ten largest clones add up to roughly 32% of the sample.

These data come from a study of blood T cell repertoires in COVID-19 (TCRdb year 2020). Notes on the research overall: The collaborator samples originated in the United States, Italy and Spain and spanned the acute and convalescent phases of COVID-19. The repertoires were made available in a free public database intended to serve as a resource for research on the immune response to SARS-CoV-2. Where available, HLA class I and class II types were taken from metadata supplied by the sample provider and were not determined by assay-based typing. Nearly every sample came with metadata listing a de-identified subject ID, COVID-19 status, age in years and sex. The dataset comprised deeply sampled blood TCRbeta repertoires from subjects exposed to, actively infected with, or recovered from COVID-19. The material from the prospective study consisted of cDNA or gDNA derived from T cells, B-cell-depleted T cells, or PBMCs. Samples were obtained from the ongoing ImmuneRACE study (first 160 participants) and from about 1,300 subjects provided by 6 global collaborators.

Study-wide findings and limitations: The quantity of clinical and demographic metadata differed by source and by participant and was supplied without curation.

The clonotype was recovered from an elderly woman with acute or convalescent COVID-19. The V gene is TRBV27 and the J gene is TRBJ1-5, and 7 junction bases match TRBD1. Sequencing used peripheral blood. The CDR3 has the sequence CASSLFSGRGSLASNQPQHF. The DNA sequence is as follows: TGTGCCAGCAGTTTATTTAGTGGCAGGGGGTCGCTTGCGAGCAATCAGCCCCAGCATTTT.